The clone carrying this T cell receptor beta chain has at least ten counts. Its antigen remains unidentified. The data were obtained in a study of T cells in Graves' hyperthyroidism and ophthalmopathy. The study, taken as a whole, reports: Most thyroid clonotypes expanded above 0.001 appeared in blood too. Ophthalmopathy prediction by the model preceded onset by a median 6.5 months.

Amplification yielded TCR beta CDR3 regions, with RNA transcripts as the source. First-round RT-PCR with HTBI primers amplified the TCR CDR3 region. TCRdb analysed the multiplex PCR reads with MiXCR anew, one entry per CDR3 protein. The table has approximately 400,000 distinct CDR3 sequences, about a fifth seen once. Each diagnosis was grounded in clinical symptoms, serum thyroxine and TRAb, thyroid ultrasound, and orbital computed tomography. This CDR3 spans 14 amino acids. V dropped 6 bases and J dropped 3; count of bases not matched to a gene: 8. CDR1 is MNHEY, CDR2 SVGEGT, per germline. The sequence came from a man in his late teens or twenties with Graves' ophthalmopathy. The sample was blood. The V gene is TRBV6-2 or TRBV6-3, the J gene TRBJ2-7; 7 bases match TRBD2. CDR3 bases: TGTGCCAGCAGCAGACCCCCGGGGGGCTACGAGCAGTACTTC. Amino acid sequence: CASSRPPGGYEQYF.